The sequence of this T cell receptor (beta chain) was determined in a study of metastatic and nonmetastatic thyroid tumors. Trimming pared 3 bases from V and 4 bases from J, leaving 11 bases between. CDR3 length: 14 residues. Using MiXCR, TCRdb re-called clones from the PCR reads. Counted here are roughly 50,000 clones, about 20% occurring once; the ten biggest clones make up 3.5% to 4%. Among the patients, none had received any treatment before thyroid surgery. The TCR originated in a male donor with papillary thyroid cancer or a benign thyroid nodule (not recorded which). Some clones in this sample may be carry-over from other donors' samples. The chain has TRBV12-3 or TRBV12-4 and TRBJ2-3; D may be TRBD1 (6 bases). The material sequenced was blood. This chain's CDR3 is CASSFRGFADTQYF. Written as DNA, the CDR3 is TGTGCCAGCAGTTTCAGGGGTTTTGCAGATACGCAGTATTTT.